A single sample is the source of the 9 T cell receptor beta chains below, sequenced in a study of spatial heterogeneity in lung cancer. No antigen is known for these receptors. Whole-study results and caveats: Tracking of tumor mutation counts was seen in expanded intratumoral alpha and beta TCR counts.

Via MiXCR, TCRdb re-called the 5' RACE reads, giving one row per CDR3 protein. The table lists several thousand distinct CDR3 sequences, roughly an eighth of them singletons. Indicated time point: sample taken at primary tumor resection. Sequenced here: lung tumor tissue, sampled at surgery. All receptors derive from a male donor with early-stage non-small cell lung cancer.

By sample share, this clonotype is medium-sized. Since it is a stray read in a library aimed at alpha chains, this beta chain has a size that is not meaningful. The J gene is TRBJ2-2, the V gene TRBV28; D is ambiguous. Germline CDR1 reads MDHEN; CDR2 reads SYDVKM. CDR3 length: 15 amino acids. V lost 7 bases to trimming and J lost 0 bases, with 12 bases between them. The CDR3 loop reads CASKPDGANTGELFF. CDR3 sequence (DNA): TGTGCCAGCAAGCCGGACGGCGCGAACACCGGGGAGCTGTTTTTT.

In this sample, this clonotype turned up many times. Within a library made for alpha chains, this beta chain is off target, and its count is uninformative. The J gene is TRBJ2-7, the V gene TRBV7-2; a possible D gene is TRBD2 (5 bases). Trimming took off 5 bases at V and 3 bases at J, with 14 bases between the two ends. The CDR3 extends over 14 amino acids. Per germline, CDR1 SGHTA and CDR2 FQGNSA. The CDR3, as DNA: TGTGCCAGCAGCCCTCAACTAGATTACTACGAGCAGTACTTC. Its translation: CASSPQLDYYEQYF.

This clonotype was recorded at least ten times. Because the library targeted alpha chains, this beta chain is an off-target read whose size means little. The chain links TRBV25-1 to TRBJ2-5, with D perhaps matching TRBD2 (6 bases). Trimming took off 1 base at V and 3 bases at J, with 9 bases between the two ends. This CDR3 is built from 14 residues. Germline lookup yields CDR1 MGHDK and CDR2 SYGVNS. CDR3 in amino acids: CASSELGGKETQYF. In DNA form, the CDR3 reads TGTGCCAGCAGTGAATTGGGAGGAAAAGAGACCCAGTACTTC.

In this sample, this clonotype is medium-sized. This beta chain turned up in a library designed for alpha chains; as an off-target read, its abundance says little. This chain joins TRBV9 and TRBJ2-7; 7 nucleotides align to TRBD1. Germline V gene sequence: CDR1 SGDLS, CDR2 YYNGEE. This CDR3 has 13 residues. V lost 3 bases to trimming and J lost 2 bases; unmatched junction nucleotides: 2. CDR3 in DNA: TGTGCCAGCAGCGGTCAGGGGGCCTACGAGCAGTACTTC. Protein sequence: CASSGQGAYEQYF.

This clonotype is large by share. As an off-target read in a library built for alpha chains, this beta chain has a frequency of little significance. This chain uses TRBV6-2 or TRBV6-3 with TRBJ2-1; 10 bases fit TRBD2. This CDR3 region has 16 residues. The trim removed 4 bases at V and 8 bases at J, leaving 11 bases unmatched. The germline V gene encodes CDR1 MNHEY and CDR2 SVGEGT. The CDR3 DNA reads TGTGCCAGCAGTTTTAAGCGGGGGGGCCTTATGGATGAGCAGTTCTTC. Its protein is CASSFKRGGLMDEQFF.

This clonotype turned up a few times. This beta chain slipped into a library made for alpha chains as a stray read, so its size is not meaningful. The J gene is TRBJ2-3, the V gene TRBV30, with 8 bases identical to TRBD1. This CDR3 is 14 amino acids long. Per germline, CDR1 GTSNPN and CDR2 SVGIG (reference sequence). V gave up 5 bases and J gave up 2 bases; unmatched junction bases: 6. This chain's CDR3 is CAWGDRRATDTQYF. The DNA of the CDR3 is TGTGCCTGGGGGGACAGGAGGGCCACAGATACGCAGTATTTT.

Within the sample, this clonotype is medium-sized. This beta chain turned up in a library designed for alpha chains; as an off-target read, its abundance says little. This sequence joins TRBV9 and TRBJ1-3; D is unclear. The CDR3 extends over 16 amino acids. V was pared by 0 bases and J by 2 bases, with 12 bases between. Germline CDR1 reads SGDLS; CDR2 reads YYNGEE. The chain's CDR3 is CASSVAGGFAGNTIYF. Written as DNA, the CDR3 is TGTGCCAGCAGCGTAGCTGGAGGGTTTGCTGGAAACACCATATATTTT.

In this sample, this clonotype turned up many times. This beta chain slipped into a library made for alpha chains as a stray read, so its size is not meaningful. The V and J genes are TRBV5-4 and TRBJ2-2; 8 nucleotides line up with TRBD1. The V gene end was trimmed by 7 bases and the J gene end by 3 bases; junction bases not matched to a gene: 5. From germline, CDR1 is SGHNT and CDR2 YYREEE (reference sequence). The CDR3 sequence is 14 residues long. CDR3 nucleotides: TGTGCCAGCGTGGCAGGGGGCGACACCGGGGAGCTGTTTTTT. Its translation is CASVAGGDTGELFF.

In this sample, this clonotype turned up many times. This beta chain lies outside the target of a library built for alpha chains; its clone size means little. This rearrangement joins TRBV29-1 to TRBJ2-1; 8 positions agree with TRBD2. With 0 bases clipped from V and 5 bases from J, the junction kept 9 bases outside the gene matches. The CDR3 covers 16 residues. Germline V gene data show CDR1 as SQVTM and CDR2 as ANQGSEA. DNA for the CDR3: TGCAGCGTTGAAGAAGGAAGCGGGGGAAGACACAATGAGCAGTTCTTC. Protein product: CSVEEGSGGRHNEQFF.